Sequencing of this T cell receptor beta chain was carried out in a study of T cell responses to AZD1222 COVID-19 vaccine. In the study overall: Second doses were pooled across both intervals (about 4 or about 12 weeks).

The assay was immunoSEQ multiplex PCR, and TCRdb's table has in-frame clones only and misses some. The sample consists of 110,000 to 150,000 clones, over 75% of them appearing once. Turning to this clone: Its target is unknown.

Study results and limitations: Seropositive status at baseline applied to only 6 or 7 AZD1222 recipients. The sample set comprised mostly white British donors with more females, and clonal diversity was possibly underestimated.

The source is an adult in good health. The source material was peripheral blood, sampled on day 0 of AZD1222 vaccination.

CDR3 in amino acids: CASSYGGGHNQPQHF. CDR3 in DNA: TGTGCCAGCAGCTACGGGGGGGGCCACAATCAGCCCCAGCATTTT. The chain recombines TRBV3-1 (or the pseudogene TRBV3-2) with TRBJ1-5; weak D call: TRBD1 (6 bases). The CDR3 is 15 residues long. Germline V gene lookup returns CDR1 LGHDT and CDR2 YNNKEL (reference sequence). The germline V and J ends were trimmed by 5 bases and 3 bases, with 14 bases remaining between them.